This T cell receptor beta chain derives from a study of blood T cell repertoires in COVID-19. Study information: Both acute and convalescent COVID-19 samples were obtained from the United States, Italy and Spain.

The protocol was immunoSEQ multiplex PCR, while the TCRdb copy is restricted to in-frame clones and leaves out a portion. The repertoire holds some 220,000 clones, with more than 80% as singletons. The age range of participants was about 18 to 95 years, with residence in approximately 25 US areas. The CDR3 has 15 amino acids. With V trimmed by 4 bases and J by 8 bases, 6 bases remained unmatched. Per the germline V gene, CDR1 is SGHTA and CDR2 is FQGTGA. The sequence was collected from a woman between 18 and 30 years old in a cohort exposed to, infected with or recovered from COVID-19 (not recorded which). The sequenced sample was PBMCs or T cells enriched from blood (not recorded which). The chain links TRBV7-3 to TRBJ2-1; the match to TRBD2 covers 12 bases. The CDR3 DNA is TGTGCCAGCAGCTCGACTAGCGGGGGTATCGATGAGCAGTTCTTC. Its translation: CASSSTSGGIDEQFF.